The 15 T cell receptor beta chains in this list originate from one sample, sequenced in a study of monozygotic twins with inflammatory bowel disease (dated by TCRdb to about 2019). The library was obtained by 5' RACE. TCRdb lists the instrument as Illumina HiSeq 2500. TCRdb reprocessed the reads, reporting each CDR3 protein sequence once and no DNA. Per the sample table, the count is approximately 150,000 distinct CDR3 sequences. The ten biggest clones cover around 7.2% of the sample. The sequencing sample was made of blood. The source of these receptors is a human donor with ulcerative colitis or Crohn's disease, or a healthy co-twin of an affected twin (not recorded which).

This sequence joins TRBV6-1 and TRBJ2-4; TCRdb's D call, TRBD1, is unchecked because there is no DNA. The germline gives CDR1 MNHNS, CDR2 SASEGT. This CDR3 spans 14 amino acids. CDR3 loop: CARRTGSAKNIQYF.

This chain connects TRBV20-1 to TRBJ2-2; TCRdb's D call of TRBD1 is untestable without DNA. Germline V CDR1 and CDR2: DFQATT, SNEGSKA (reference sequence). The CDR3 has 14 amino acids. The CDR3 region is CSAKTGAITGELFF.

J is TRBJ2-5 and V is TRBV5-1. Germline assignment: CDR1 SGHRS and CDR2 YFSETQ. The CDR3 runs 11 residues. CDR3 sequence: CASSLEGTQYF. Using reference TRBV5-1 and TRBJ2-5 for the parts outside the CDR3, the full variable domain is KAGVTQTPRYLIKTRGQQVTLSCSPISGHRSVSWYQQTPGQGLQFLFEYFSETQRNKGNFPGRFSGRQFSNSRSEMNVSTLELGDSALYLCASSLEGTQYFGPGTRLLVL.

The chain recombines TRBV5-1 with TRBJ1-2; the D gene TCRdb calls, TRBD1, cannot be checked with no DNA. This CDR3 region has 15 residues. Germline assignment: CDR1 SGHRS and CDR2 YFSETQ. Here the CDR3 reads CASSLLGQGDYGYTF.

The V gene is TRBV30, the J gene TRBJ2-1; TCRdb's D call of TRBD2 is untestable without DNA. Germline values: CDR1 GTSNPN, CDR2 SVGIG (reference sequence). CDR3 length equals 15 residues. This CDR3 is CAWSPGTNFYNEQFF.

The chain joins TRBV5-1 to TRBJ1-1; there is no DNA to check the TCRdb D call of TRBD1. The germline V gene has CDR1 SGHRS and CDR2 YFSETQ. CDR3 size: 13 residues. CDR3 region: CASSLTGDGEAFF.

The chain is built from TRBV11-2 and TRBJ1-1; with no DNA, the TCRdb D assignment of TRBD1 cannot be verified. CDR3 length: 14 residues. Per the germline V gene, CDR1 is SGHAT and CDR2 is FQNNGV. This chain's CDR3 is CASSLIRGHTEAFF. The full variable domain, in which reference TRBV11-2 and TRBJ1-1 provide the parts outside the CDR3, is EAGVAQSPRYKIIEKRQSVAFWCNPISGHATLYWYQQILGQGPKLLIQFQNNGVVDDSQLPKDRFSAERLKGVDSTLKIQPAKLEDSAVYLCASSLIRGHTEAFFGQGTRLTVV.

The J gene is TRBJ2-7, the V gene TRBV20-1; TCRdb proposes TRBD1, but this gene call is untestable without DNA. CDR1 and CDR2 from the germline V gene are DFQATT and SNEGSKA (reference sequence). The CDR3 loop spans 14 amino acids. This CDR3 is CSAVRASKTYEQYF.

The chain employs TRBV25-1 and TRBJ2-7; with no DNA, the TCRdb D assignment of TRBD1 cannot be verified. Germline CDR1 is MGHDK and CDR2 is SYGVNS. This CDR3 has 15 amino acids. CDR3 residues: CASSGSLTGGREQYF.

The chain uses TRBV12-3 or TRBV12-4 and TRBJ2-7; TCRdb lists TRBD1, though no DNA is available to test this call. The length of the CDR3 is 12 residues. Here the CDR3 reads CASSRGTAEQYF.

The V gene is TRBV19, the J gene TRBJ2-1; TCRdb proposes TRBD2, but this gene call is untestable without DNA. The germline gives CDR1 LNHDA, CDR2 SQIVND (reference sequence). The CDR3 sequence is 15 residues long. The CDR3 loop reads CASSMPGLAQNEQFF.

The chain combines TRBV20-1 with TRBJ1-1; the D call of TRBD1 rests on TCRdb alone, since no DNA is present to check it. This CDR3 contains 13 residues. CDR1 is DFQATT and CDR2 is SNEGSKA in the germline V gene (reference sequence). This CDR3 is CSASRGRETEAFF.

The J gene is TRBJ2-2, the V gene TRBV4-3. Germline V CDR1 and CDR2: LGHNA, YSLEER. CDR3 length: 17 amino acids. CDR3 in amino acids: CASSQDRFSGNTGELFF.

The chain employs TRBV7-2 and TRBJ2-2; TCRdb's D call of TRBD2 is untestable without DNA. The germline V gene encodes CDR1 SGHTA and CDR2 FQGNSA. This CDR3 has 13 residues. This CDR3 is CASTRMGGGELFF.

The chain employs TRBV5-1 and TRBJ2-3. The germline V gene has CDR1 SGHRS and CDR2 YFSETQ. The CDR3 runs 14 residues. CDR3 sequence: CASAAGDSTDTQYF.